This T cell receptor (beta chain) was retrieved from a study of blood T cell repertoires in COVID-19. J lost 6 bases, V lost 6 bases, and 9 bases had no gene match. Germline assignment: CDR1 SQVTM and CDR2 ANQGSEA. The CDR3 extends over 14 amino acids. Source study methods: By means of reference gene primer amplification, nucleated cell counts were estimated. Method: immunoSEQ multiplex PCR; TCRdb's copy keeps in-frame clones and lacks some. Clone size and V and J calls were adopted from that table, with D and trimming inferred from the DNA. Of some 180,000 clones listed, roughly 78% are singletons. This clone turned up a few times.

This chain links TRBV29-1 with TRBJ1-5, with TRBD1 matching 9 bases. The sequence was obtained from a woman aged 70-85 years in a cohort exposed to, infected with or recovered from COVID-19 (not recorded which). Sequenced: PBMCs or T cells enriched from blood (not recorded which). The CDR3 DNA sequence: TGCAGCGTGTCACAGGGGGCTGCGGGTCAGCCCCAGCATTTT. This codes for CSVSQGAAGQPQHF. Filled out from reference TRBV29-1 and TRBJ1-5, the complete variable domain reads SAVISQKPSRDICQRGTSLTIQCQVDSQVTMMFWYRQQPGQSLTLIATANQGSEATYESGFVIDKFPISRPNLTFSTLTVSNMSPEDSSIYLCSVSQGAAGQPQHFGDGTRLSIL.